In its sample, the clone carrying this TCR beta chain was seen once. Its antigen is not known. The CDR3 is 17 residues long. V dropped 3 bases and J dropped 2; count of bases not matched to a gene: 12. In germline, CDR1 is MNHEY, CDR2 SMNVEV (reference sequence). This record belongs to a study of TIL therapy for anti-PD-1-resistant metastatic lung cancer. Study-level background: Patients then received nivolumab; progressors got lymphodepletion, TIL and IL-2. Tumors had a median PD-L1 proportion score of 4.5% to 7%. Whole-study results and caveats: Treatment-naive, never-smoker and oncogene-addicted patients were overrepresented in this highly selected cohort.

The time point denotes: pre-treatment sample, taken before nivolumab and TIL therapy. The immunoSEQ assay was v3. This table comes from immunoSEQ multiplex PCR, and its TCRdb copy is limited to in-frame clones, with some not included. Of roughly 16,000 clones listed, over 70% are singletons. This clonotype originated in a person between 25 and 79 years old with non-small cell lung cancer. The sample was blood, taken at baseline. This rearrangement joins TRBV27 to TRBJ1-1; 7 nucleotides line up with TRBD1. The CDR3 spells CASSFHRDRNINTEAFF. The CDR3 coding sequence is TGTGCCAGCAGTTTTCATAGGGACAGAAACATTAACACTGAAGCTTTCTTT.